This TCR beta chain was found in a study of blood T cell repertoires in COVID-19. Background on the study: Spain, Italy and the United States supplied samples that represented acute and convalescent COVID-19. The analysed material was cDNA or gDNA that came from T cells, B-cell-depleted T cells, or PBMCs.

In the authors' methods: Amplification with reference gene primers provided the estimates of nucleated cell counts. TCRdb's table, derived via immunoSEQ multiplex PCR, lists solely in-frame clones and lacks some. V, J and clone size were drawn from that table, and D and trimming were deduced from the DNA. The sample lists about 360,000 clones, about 87% occurring once. Germline loops: CDR1 SGHAT, CDR2 FQNNGV. V was clipped by 1 base and J by 1 base, with 7 bases between them. CDR3 length: 14 amino acids. The sample taken for sequencing was peripheral blood. This chain uses TRBV11-2 with TRBJ1-1; no clear D. This receptor was obtained from a human donor in a cohort sampled during active COVID-19. As DNA, the CDR3 is TGTGCCAGCAGCTTAGTAGGCGGGAACACTGAAGCTTTCTTT. This encodes CASSLVGGNTEAFF. Full variable domain (rest looked up from reference TRBV11-2 and TRBJ1-1): EAGVAQSPRYKIIEKRQSVAFWCNPISGHATLYWYQQILGQGPKLLIQFQNNGVVDDSQLPKDRFSAERLKGVDSTLKIQPAKLEDSAVYLCASSLVGGNTEAFFGQGTRLTVV.